These T cell receptor beta chains were read from a single sample in a study of cytomegalovirus exposure and HLA in healthy donors. The data were produced by immunoSEQ multiplex PCR, yet TCRdb's version contains in-frame clones alone and is incomplete. Among roughly 190,000 clones listed, more than 75% were seen once. The sequencing input was PBMCs. These receptors came from a young woman in good health and CMV-seronegative. Both conserved end residues are part of each CDR3.

v_call,cdr3_aa
TRBV28,CASSLARLEAFF
TRBV2,CASSEKRLQETQYF
TRBV6-1,CASSVQGAGELFF
TRBV7-3,CASSGGWNTEAFF
TRBV28,CASSSSGTGNYGYTF
TRBV14,CASSQTGYNEQFF
TRBV28,CASSLVIGGGNEQYF
TRBV9,CASSVGPEMNTEAFF
TRBV29-1,CSASSGTRVSYEQYF
TRBV6-5,CASSRGTKNIQYF
TRBV10-1,CASSGVVETGELFF
TRBV7-9,CASTGWGRRTTVYGYTF
TRBV5-1,CASSPDRGNTEAFF
TRBV15,CATSSPRQGAGEKLFF
TRBV30,CAWNSPVEQYF
TRBV18,CASSRYLSTDTQYF
TRBV4-2,CASSQDLWANEKLFF
TRBV9,CASRTDSGNTIYF
TRBV11-3,CASSLGHLGVYEQYF
TRBV11-2,CASSLDTYQETQYF
TRBV5-1,CASSVDPLGSTGELFF
TRBV6-5,CASSYSRVNTEAFF
TRBV28,CASSTPGQGLSFSF
TRBV5-1,CASSPGQKTNTEAFF
TRBV5-1,CASSQGQGYGYTF
TRBV11-2,CASSLSPRLVFSTDTQYF
TRBV10-3,CAIASGQGIDEQYF
TRBV21-1,CASSKALWRQSYGYTF
TRBV18,CASSEGSGYTF
TRBV6-5,CASSLSFADTQYF
TRBV5-1,CASSLAGPTPNEKLFF
TRBV19,CASSPGTGGIYGYTF
TRBV7-8,CASSPSLAESSYEQYF
TRBV4-2,CASSQGVGGNSIYGYTF
TRBV4-2,CASSQEEYRGDEQFF
TRBV2,CASSGSDETQYF
TRBV28,CASSHQSGSGGPQHF
TRBV25-1,CASGGQSGANVLTF
TRBV10-3,CAISELDRGSYEQYF
TRBV5-4,CASSQDITTDTQYF
TRBV7-3,CASSPGTGGTEAFF
TRBV6-5,CASTTKLGEQFF
TRBV5-1,CASSPQDRAFEKLFF
TRBV30,CAWSAETGGNGYTF
TRBV11-3,CASSQTGTSEAFF
TRBV6-6,CASSGTSGRAGGELFF
TRBV25-1,CASSGGQGTEAFF
TRBV27,CASSLNWAHNEQFF
TRBV7-9,CASSIEREGQVVQFF
TRBV6-1,CASGTDPNTGELFF
TRBV7-2,CASSVAEGSYNEQFF
TRBV6-1,CASSVSGGREQFF
TRBV5-4,CASSRPGEWETQYF
TRBV7-3,CASSLLTRAGAIVNEQFF
TRBV18,CASSPLGQARGGYTF
TRBV21-1,CASTGQAISYEQYF
TRBV7-3,CASSLSRDDVHEQYF